These 22 T cell receptor beta chains were sequenced from one sample in a study of blood T cell repertoires in COVID-19 (dated by TCRdb to between 2020 and 2021). The library was produced with the immunoSEQ multiplex PCR assay. TCRdb's version of the immuneACCESS table is confined to in-frame rearrangements and falls short of the full clone set. An unresolved V gene accounts for under half of the shortfall where checked; the remainder is of unknown origin. This sample holds under 140,000 clones; approximately 82% were observed only once. The leading ten clones occupy more than 3.5% of the sample. The sample taken for sequencing was peripheral blood. These receptors were taken from a woman older than 75 with acute or convalescent COVID-19.

There are many counts of this clone. The chain recombines TRBV5-8 with TRBJ1-3, with D possibly TRBD1 on 6 matching bases. Deletions cut 6 bases from V and 0 bases from J, with 10 bases between. Germline assignment: CDR1 SGHTS and CDR2 YDEGEE. This CDR3 is built from 14 residues. The CDR3 nucleotides are TGTGCCAGCACGGGGACACCCTCTGGAAACACCATATATTTT. As protein: CASTGTPSGNTIYF.

This chain connects TRBV27 to TRBJ2-2; TRBD1 matches at 12 bases. With V trimmed by 7 bases and J by 1 base, 10 bases remained unmatched. Germline V lookup: CDR1 MNHEY, CDR2 SMNVEV (reference sequence). This CDR3 contains 18 residues. In nucleotides, the CDR3 is TGTGCCAGCACCAACGGGGACAGGGGGCGCGGGAACACCGGGGAGCTGTTTTTT. It translates to CASTNGDRGRGNTGELFF.

The chain joins TRBV6-5 to TRBJ1-5, with 7 bases aligning to TRBD1. V was clipped by 5 bases and J by 4 bases; unmatched bases: 8. In germline, CDR1 is MNHEY, CDR2 SVGAGI. This CDR3 contains 15 residues. CDR3 residues: CASSPIDRDNQPQHF. CDR3 nucleotides: TGTGCCAGCAGTCCTATCGACAGGGATAATCAGCCCCAGCATTTT.

The chain links TRBV10-1 to TRBJ2-1; tentatively, D is TRBD2 (6 bases). V was pared by 5 bases and J by 5 bases, with 16 bases between. This CDR3 contains 15 residues. Germline loops: CDR1 WNHNN, CDR2 SYGVQD (reference sequence). The CDR3 nucleotides read TGCGCCAGCAGTCCCGGGACTCTTCCCGACAATGAGCAGTTCTTC. The encoded protein is CASSPGTLPDNEQFF.

The V and J genes are TRBV7-9 and TRBJ1-2, with D possibly being TRBD1 (6 bases). The germline V gene encodes CDR1 SEHNR and CDR2 FQNEAQ (reference sequence). The CDR3 has 14 amino acids. The V end lost 3 bases, the J end lost 4 bases, and 12 bases lay between the germline ends. CDR3 nucleotides: TGTGCCAGCAGCTTTACAGGGACGGGCTATGGCTACACCTTC. Translating gives CASSFTGTGYGYTF.

The chain uses TRBV19 and TRBJ2-3, with 11 bases identical to TRBD1. Germline V lookup: CDR1 LNHDA, CDR2 SQIVND (reference sequence). Unmatched junction bases numbered 11, after V lost 2 bases and J lost 7 bases. The CDR3 is made up of 17 amino acids. The CDR3 loop is CASSILGFGQGANTQYF. As DNA, the CDR3 is TGTGCCAGTAGTATACTGGGTTTCGGACAGGGGGCAAATACGCAGTATTTT.

This sequence joins TRBV6-5 and TRBJ1-1, with TRBD1 matching 9 bases. The CDR3 runs 15 residues. CDR1 and CDR2 (germline): MNHEY, SVGAGI. V lost 6 bases to trimming and J lost 1 base; unmatched junction nucleotides: 6. CDR3 coding DNA: TGTGCCAGCAGACAGCCGGGACAGGGGAACACTGAAGCTTTCTTT. This sequence encodes CASRQPGQGNTEAFF.

V is TRBV6-1 and J is TRBJ1-3; weak D call: TRBD1 (5 bases). The CDR3 covers 16 residues. The ends were cut back, 3 bases at V and 4 bases at J, with 16 bases in the middle. From germline, CDR1 is MNHNS and CDR2 SASEGT. The CDR3 DNA reads TGTGCCAGCAGTGAGAGGGATCCGGGACTCGGAAACACCATATATTTT. Amino acid sequence: CASSERDPGLGNTIYF.

The chain carries TRBV12-5 and TRBJ2-3; 9 bases match TRBD2. This CDR3 comprises 12 residues. Germline V gene data show CDR1 as LGHNT and CDR2 as FRNRAP. In DNA, the CDR3 is TGTGCGACTAGCGGTAACACAGATACGCAGTATTTT. The encoded protein is CATSGNTDTQYF. Drawing the rest from reference TRBV12-5 and TRBJ2-3, the complete variable domain is DARVTQTPRHKVTEMGQEVTMRCQPILGHNTVFWYRQTMMQGLELLAYFRNRAPLDDSGMPKDRFSAEMPDATLATLKIQPSEPRDSAVYFCATSGNTDTQYFGPGTRLTVL.

The chain joins TRBV5-1 to TRBJ1-6; TRBD1 aligns across 8 bases. The CDR3 spans 15 residues. With V trimmed by 4 bases and J by 4 bases, 4 bases remained unmatched. Per germline, CDR1 SGHRS and CDR2 YFSETQ. The CDR3 nucleotides are TGCGCCAGCAGCGCAAACAGGGGGTATAATTCACCCCTCCACTTT. Amino acid sequence: CASSANRGYNSPLHF.

The chain couples TRBV6-5 to TRBJ1-1; 8 bases align to TRBD1. After removal of 4 bases from V and 10 bases from J, the junction contained 8 bases not matched to a gene. This CDR3 spans 13 amino acids. CDR1 MNHEY and CDR2 SVGAGI come from the germline V gene. The CDR3 region is CASSLPGTGRAFF. As DNA, the CDR3 is TGTGCCAGCAGTTTACCCGGGACAGGTCGAGCTTTCTTT.

The chain recombines TRBV6-1 with TRBJ1-4; D gene unclear. Per germline, CDR1 MNHNS and CDR2 SASEGT. The V end was cut by 0 bases, the J end by 5 bases, with 10 bases between. There are 15 residues in the CDR3. CDR3 region: CASSEALAGNEKLFF. CDR3 sequence (DNA): TGTGCCAGCAGTGAAGCGCTGGCAGGAAATGAAAAACTGTTTTTT.

This chain uses TRBV10-3 with TRBJ2-2; D is ambiguous. Germline V gene lookup returns CDR1 ENHRY and CDR2 SYGVKD. This CDR3 is 15 amino acids long. Trimming took off 2 bases at V and 0 bases at J, with 7 bases between the two ends. The chain's CDR3 is CAISERRANTGELFF. CDR3 in DNA: TGTGCCATCAGTGAGCGTCGGGCGAACACCGGGGAGCTGTTTTTT.

The rearrangement uses TRBV7-9 and TRBJ2-2; a possible D gene is TRBD2 (6 bases). Trimming pared 3 bases from V and 6 bases from J, leaving 14 bases between. Germline V gene lookup returns CDR1 SEHNR and CDR2 FQNEAQ (reference sequence). CDR3 size: 15 residues. CDR3 amino acids: CASSFGLASAGELFF. CDR3 in DNA: TGTGCCAGCAGCTTTGGGCTAGCGTCGGCCGGGGAGCTGTTTTTT.

The chain recombines TRBV27 with TRBJ1-6; TRBD1 matches at 10 bases. The J segment lost 1 base and the V segment lost 6 bases, leaving 9 bases of the junction unmatched. Germline CDR1 reads MNHEY; CDR2 reads SMNVEV (reference sequence). The CDR3 totals 18 residues. The CDR3 bases are TGTGCCAGCAGGGCCGGGACAGGGGCCAGGTCCTATAATTCACCCCTCCACTTT. Encoded protein: CASRAGTGARSYNSPLHF.

The chain links TRBV11-2 to TRBJ1-2; 9 bases match TRBD1. From germline, CDR1 is SGHAT and CDR2 FQNNGV. The CDR3 runs to 13 residues. V gave up 5 bases and J gave up 6 bases; unmatched junction bases: 4. CDR3 sequence: CASSPRTGDGYTF. CDR3 DNA: TGTGCCAGCAGCCCTCGGACAGGGGATGGCTACACCTTC.

For the CDR3, the DNA is TGTGCCAGCACCCCCCCGGCACTAGCGGGGCTTAAAGGGGAGACCCAGTACTTC. Amino acids: CASTPPALAGLKGETQYF. The genes are TRBV28 and TRBJ2-5, with TRBD2 matching 10 bases. CDR3 length: 18 residues. After removal of 7 bases from V and 5 bases from J, the junction contained 19 bases not matched to a gene. CDR1 MDHEN and CDR2 SYDVKM come from the germline V gene.

The chain uses TRBV5-1 and TRBJ2-2, with TRBD2 matching over 9 bases. This CDR3 is built from 16 residues. After removal of 4 bases from V and 5 bases from J, the junction contained 9 bases not matched to a gene. The V gene's germline CDR1 is SGHRS and CDR2 YFSETQ. CDR3 sequence reads: CASSLGTSLKTGELFF. CDR3 coding DNA: TGCGCCAGCAGCCTGGGGACTAGCCTAAAAACCGGGGAGCTGTTTTTT.

The chain uses TRBV6-5 and TRBJ2-7, with TRBD1 identical over 8 bases. The CDR3 runs to 13 residues. Germline loops: CDR1 MNHEY, CDR2 SVGAGI. Germline trimming cut 8 bases from V and 3 bases from J; bases unmatched to any gene: 6. For the CDR3, the DNA is TGTGCCAGCCATGACAGGGGCCACTACGAGCAGTACTTC. Its protein is CASHDRGHYEQYF.

The V call is TRBV19, the J call TRBJ1-2; 8 bases map to TRBD1. Germline trimming cut 5 bases from V and 2 bases from J; bases unmatched to any gene: 16. The CDR3 is made up of 18 amino acids. Germline CDR1 and CDR2: LNHDA and SQIVND (reference sequence). CDR3 sequence reads: CASSPQLNLRQGNYGYTF. The CDR3 DNA reads TGTGCCAGTAGTCCCCAACTGAACCTCCGACAGGGGAACTATGGCTACACCTTC. Full variable domain (outside the CDR3, taken from reference TRBV19 and TRBJ1-2): DGGITQSPKYLFRKEGQNVTLSCEQNLNHDAMYWYRQDPGQGLRLIYYSQIVNDFQKGDIAEGYSVSREKKESFPLTVTSAQKNPTAFYLCASSPQLNLRQGNYGYTFGSGTRLTVV.

This chain joins TRBV2 and TRBJ1-4, with TRBD1 identical over 8 bases. The CDR3 has 15 residues. Germline loops: CDR1 SNHLY, CDR2 FYNNEI. Trimming cost V 5 bases and J 3 bases; bases outside gene matches: 5. CDR3 in amino acids: CASSFDRGPNEKLFF. In DNA form, the CDR3 reads TGTGCCAGCAGTTTCGACAGGGGCCCTAATGAAAAACTGTTTTTT.

This rearrangement joins TRBV4-1 to TRBJ1-6, with 9 bases identical to TRBD1. The CDR3 is 15 residues long. V trimming: 3 bases; J trimming: 13 bases; junction bases outside the gene matches: 10. Germline lookup yields CDR1 MGHRA and CDR2 YSYEKL. CDR3 sequence (DNA): TGCGCCAGCAGCCACGGACAGGGGAGGTCCTCTCCCCTCCACTTT. Encoded protein: CASSHGQGRSSPLHF.